This T cell receptor beta chain originates from a study of blood T cell repertoires in COVID-19. Study-level information: COVID-19 samples from acute and convalescent phases originated in the United States, Italy and Spain. Sources were T cells, B-cell-depleted T cells, or PBMCs; the material itself was cDNA or gDNA.

CDR3 length equals 14 residues. Unmatched junction bases numbered 4, after V lost 5 bases and J lost 3 bases. Germline CDR1 and CDR2: SGHTA and FQGNSA. As processed by the authors: The authors estimated nucleated cell counts from reference gene primer amplification. Some clones are missing from TCRdb's copy, which holds only in-frame ones; the method was immunoSEQ multiplex PCR. V and J calls plus clone size are reproduced from that table; the DNA served to infer D and trimming. There are 100,000 or so clones in the sample; about 89% occur only once, and more than 0.85% lies in the top ten. The specimen sequenced was peripheral blood. This TCR was recovered from a man in his 60s with acute or convalescent COVID-19. The V and J genes are TRBV7-2 and TRBJ2-3; TRBD2 aligns across 8 bases. CDR3: CASSQAGATDTQYF. The CDR3 DNA reads TGTGCCAGCAGCCAAGCGGGGGCAACAGATACGCAGTATTTT.